Listed here are 3 T cell receptor beta chains from one sample, sequenced in a study of blood T cell repertoires in COVID-19. Sequencing was performed with immunoSEQ multiplex PCR; in TCRdb, only in-frame clones are kept and a portion is missing. The table shows fewer than 200,000 clones, with around nine tenths occurring only once. Sequenced: peripheral blood. The receptors were sampled from a woman in her seventies with COVID-19, enrolled during active disease.

V and J are TRBV12-3 or TRBV12-4 and TRBJ1-4; D is undetermined. V gave up 4 bases and J gave up 7 bases, with 4 bases separating them. This CDR3 comprises 11 residues. The CDR3 DNA is TGTGCCAGCAGTTACGGTGAAAAACTGTTTTTT. It encodes CASSYGEKLFF.

The rearrangement joins TRBV18 to TRBJ1-2, with 8 nucleotides matching TRBD1. Trimming took 3 bases from V and 5 from J; bases not matched to a gene: 8. Per the germline V gene, CDR1 is KGHSH and CDR2 is LQKENI. This CDR3 has 15 amino acids. CDR3: CASSPPSGGAYGYTF. For the CDR3, the DNA is TGTGCCAGCTCACCCCCATCAGGGGGCGCTTATGGCTACACCTTC.

The chain recombines TRBV4-2 with TRBJ1-2; 9 nucleotides align to TRBD1. Germline V gene data show CDR1 as LGHNA and CDR2 as YNFKEQ. The CDR3 has 16 residues. V lost 2 bases and J lost 5; bases outside the gene matches: 9. The CDR3 DNA reads as TGTGCCAGCAGCCAACCTACTACCGGGACAGGGTATGGCTACACCTTC. It encodes CASSQPTTGTGYGYTF.